This record concerns one T cell receptor (beta chain) sequence. Its antigen has not been determined. No clone much larger than this one lies a single base away; base qualities are absent. This record belongs to a study of blood T cell repertoires in COVID-19 (dated by TCRdb to 2020 to 2022). Broadly, across the study: Samples from collaborators originated in the United States, Italy and Spain and spanned both the acute and convalescent phases of COVID-19. The material from the prospective study consisted of cDNA or gDNA derived from T cells, B-cell-depleted T cells, or PBMCs. Subjects who had been exposed to COVID-19, were actively infected with it, or had recovered from it provided the deeply sampled blood TCRbeta repertoires that made up the dataset. The repertoires were released in a freely available public database intended as a resource for research on the immune response to SARS-CoV-2. The samples were drawn from two sources: the first 160 participants of the ongoing ImmuneRACE study, and over 950 subjects contributed by 6 global collaborators. Nearly every sample came with metadata listing a de-identified subject ID, COVID-19 status, age in years and sex. HLA class I and class II types, where available, came from metadata supplied by the sample provider rather than from assay-based typing. What the study reported, not specific to this receptor: The quantity of clinical and demographic metadata differed by source and by participant and was supplied without curation.

TCRbeta CDR3 regions were amplified from genomic DNA using the immunoSEQ Assay, a bias-controlled multiplex PCR. Per the source publication's procedure: The number of nucleated cells in each sample was estimated by amplification of reference gene primers within the assay. To quantify the absolute abundance of each unique TCRbeta CDR3 rearrangement, sequence reads were collapsed and filtered. For each sample, productive Simpson clonality was calculated as the square root of Simpson's diversity index over productive rearrangements. TCRdb carries this immuneACCESS record with in-frame sequences only. Its versions omit some clonotypes, under half of them owing to an unresolved V gene in the studies checked, with the rest unexplained. The V and J calls and clone size come from that table; D and trimming were worked out from the DNA. For this sample there are over 85,000 clones; around 79% appear just once. The ten largest clones add up to around 16% of the sample.

Each collaborating institution followed its own protocols to collect whole blood in K2EDTA tubes. For TCRbeta analysis, collaborator samples were shipped as frozen whole blood, as isolated PBMCs, or as DNA extracted from either sample type. V is reduced by 1 base and J by 3 bases, leaving a spacing of 14 bases between them. There are 15 amino acids in the CDR3, from cysteine to phenylalanine inclusive. Just CDR3 DNA is preserved here, 45 bases in frame from base 1. CDR1 is given as SGHRS and CDR2 as YFSETQ, both from the germline V gene. The sequence is built from TRBV5-1 and TRBJ2-7, with the D segment identity uncertain. The sample comprised peripheral blood. The receptor's source is a woman of 80 years or more with active or convalescent COVID-19. The encoded CDR3 is CASSLYETPFYEQYF. The nucleotides read TGCGCCAGCAGCTTGTACGAGACACCCTTCTACGAGCAGTACTTC.